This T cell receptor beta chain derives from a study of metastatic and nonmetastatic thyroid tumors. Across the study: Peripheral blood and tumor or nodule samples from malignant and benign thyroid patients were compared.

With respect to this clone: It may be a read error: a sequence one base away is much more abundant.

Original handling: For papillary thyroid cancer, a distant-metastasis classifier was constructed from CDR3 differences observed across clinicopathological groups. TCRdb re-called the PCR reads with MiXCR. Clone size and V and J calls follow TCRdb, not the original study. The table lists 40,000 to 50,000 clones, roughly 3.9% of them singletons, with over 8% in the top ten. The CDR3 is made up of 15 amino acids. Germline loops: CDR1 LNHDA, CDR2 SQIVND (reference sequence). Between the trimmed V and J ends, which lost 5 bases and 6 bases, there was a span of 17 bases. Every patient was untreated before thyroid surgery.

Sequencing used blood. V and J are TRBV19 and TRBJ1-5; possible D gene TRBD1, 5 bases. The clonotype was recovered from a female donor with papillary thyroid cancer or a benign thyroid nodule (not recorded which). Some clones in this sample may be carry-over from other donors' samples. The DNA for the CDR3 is TGTGCCAGTAGTCTGGGCAGGGCTGCCGTTCAGCCCCAGCATTTT. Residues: CASSLGRAAVQPQHF. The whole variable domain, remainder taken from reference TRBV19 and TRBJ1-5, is DGGITQSPKYLFRKEGQNVTLSCEQNLNHDAMYWYRQDPGQGLRLIYYSQIVNDFQKGDIAEGYSVSREKKESFPLTVTSAQKNPTAFYLCASSLGRAAVQPQHFGDGTRLSIL.